A selection of T cell receptor beta chains follows, all from one sample in a study of cytomegalovirus exposure and HLA in healthy donors. Clones were sequenced by immunoSEQ multiplex PCR, and TCRdb holds only the in-frame ones, with some missing. The sample contains 95,000 to 100,000 clones, about 80% of which appear only once. Sequencing used PBMCs. Receptors were obtained from a man in his forties in good health and CMV-seronegative. Both conserved end residues are part of each CDR3. The order of the fields is CDR3 protein, CDR3 DNA, clone size, D gene, V gene, J gene. A D gene is named only where the DNA matches it firmly. Clone size is given for some rows only: seen once, a few or many times, or a class if the clone is expanded.

CDR3: CASSQNPGQVTGELFF
DNA: TGCGCCAGCAGCCAAAATCCGGGACAGGTCACCGGGGAGCTGTTTTTT
size: few
D: TRBD1
V: TRBV4-3
J: TRBJ2-2

CDR3: CASSRDWSTDTQYF
DNA: TGTGCCAGCAGTCGAGACTGGAGCACAGATACGCAGTATTTT
size: -
D: -
V: TRBV6-5
J: TRBJ2-3

CDR3: CASSPQGVNTGELFF
DNA: TGTGCCAGCAGTCCACAGGGGGTGAACACCGGGGAGCTGTTTTTT
size: few
D: TRBD1
V: TRBV6-5
J: TRBJ2-2

CDR3: CASSTGAGNQPQHF
DNA: TGTGCCAGCAGTACAGGGGCGGGCAATCAGCCCCAGCATTTT
size: -
D: TRBD1
V: TRBV6-6
J: TRBJ1-5

CDR3: CASSPPGTARETQYF
DNA: TGTGCCAGCTCACCCCCGGGGACAGCAAGAGAGACCCAGTACTTC
size: -
D: TRBD1
V: TRBV18
J: TRBJ2-5

CDR3: CTSSQDPHEAQYF
DNA: TGCACCAGCAGCCAAGATCCCCATGAGGCCCAGTACTTC
size: -
D: -
V: TRBV1
J: TRBJ2-5

CDR3: CASSQVVGQGAWETQYF
DNA: TGCGCCAGCAGCCAAGTGGTCGGACAGGGGGCTTGGGAGACCCAGTACTTC
size: -
D: TRBD1
V: TRBV4-1
J: TRBJ2-5

CDR3: CASSQGQVYEQYF
DNA: TGTGCCAGCTCACAAGGACAGGTATACGAGCAGTACTTC
size: -
D: TRBD1
V: TRBV18
J: TRBJ2-7

CDR3: CASSIGQGLNSPLHF
DNA: TGTGCCAGTAGTATTGGACAGGGTCTAAATTCACCCCTCCACTTT
size: -
D: TRBD1
V: TRBV19
J: TRBJ1-6

CDR3: CASSLGRGRELFF
DNA: TGTGCCAGCAGCTTAGGACGGGGGAGGGAGCTGTTTTTT
size: few
D: -
V: TRBV7-6
J: TRBJ2-2

CDR3: CASSLELASTGELFF
DNA: TGCGCCAGCAGCTTGGAACTAGCGTCCACCGGGGAGCTGTTTTTT
size: -
D: TRBD2
V: TRBV5-1
J: TRBJ2-2

CDR3: CASRRLAAGETQYF
DNA: TGTGCCAGCAGAAGACTAGCGGCGGGAGAGACCCAGTACTTC
size: -
D: TRBD2
V: TRBV6-6
J: TRBJ2-5

CDR3: CASSQGVGKEGTEAFF
DNA: TGCGCCAGCAGCCAAGGGGTGGGTAAGGAGGGGACTGAAGCTTTCTTT
size: -
D: -
V: TRBV4-3
J: TRBJ1-1

CDR3: CASSLGTSNTGELFF
DNA: TGTGCCAGCAGCCTCGGGACTTCCAACACCGGGGAGCTGTTTTTT
size: -
D: -
V: TRBV9
J: TRBJ2-2

CDR3: CASSLGTGILEKLFF
DNA: TGTGCCAGCAGTCTGGGGACAGGGATTTTGGAAAAACTGTTTTTT
size: -
D: TRBD1
V: TRBV6-5
J: TRBJ1-4

CDR3: CASSLSGGLDNYNEQFF
DNA: TGTGCCAGCAGCTTAAGTGGGGGGTTGGACAACTACAATGAGCAGTTCTTC
size: -
D: -
V: TRBV7-3
J: TRBJ2-1

CDR3: CASSEGGLAGEETQYF
DNA: TGCGCCAGCAGTGAAGGGGGACTAGCGGGGGAAGAGACCCAGTACTTC
size: -
D: TRBD2
V: TRBV10-2
J: TRBJ2-5

CDR3: CASSRTSGGWETQYF
DNA: TGTGCCAGCAGTAGGACTAGCGGGGGTTGGGAGACCCAGTACTTC
size: -
D: TRBD2
V: TRBV7-8
J: TRBJ2-5

CDR3: CASSLAPGQGYNEQFF
DNA: TGCGCCAGCAGCTTGGCCCCCGGACAGGGCTACAATGAGCAGTTCTTC
size: -
D: TRBD1
V: TRBV5-1
J: TRBJ2-1

CDR3: CASSLGRANNQPQHF
DNA: TGTGCCAGCAGCTTAGGCAGGGCAAACAATCAGCCCCAGCATTTT
size: -
D: -
V: TRBV7-2
J: TRBJ1-5

CDR3: CAISEGQGVTGELFF
DNA: TGTGCCATCAGTGAGGGACAGGGGGTCACCGGGGAGCTGTTTTTT
size: -
D: TRBD1
V: TRBV10-3
J: TRBJ2-2

CDR3: CATSRAGQPGETQYF
DNA: TGTGCCACCAGCAGAGCCGGACAGCCTGGAGAGACCCAGTACTTC
size: few
D: -
V: TRBV15
J: TRBJ2-5

CDR3: CASSLGRDRGLTSGADTQYF
DNA: TGTGCCAGCAGCCTCGGACGGGACAGGGGCTTAACTAGCGGGGCTGATACGCAGTATTTT
size: -
D: -
V: TRBV7-3
J: TRBJ2-3

CDR3: CASAFGGPEDTQYF
DNA: TGCGCCAGCGCCTTCGGGGGGCCCGAGGATACGCAGTATTTT
size: -
D: -
V: TRBV5-1
J: TRBJ2-3